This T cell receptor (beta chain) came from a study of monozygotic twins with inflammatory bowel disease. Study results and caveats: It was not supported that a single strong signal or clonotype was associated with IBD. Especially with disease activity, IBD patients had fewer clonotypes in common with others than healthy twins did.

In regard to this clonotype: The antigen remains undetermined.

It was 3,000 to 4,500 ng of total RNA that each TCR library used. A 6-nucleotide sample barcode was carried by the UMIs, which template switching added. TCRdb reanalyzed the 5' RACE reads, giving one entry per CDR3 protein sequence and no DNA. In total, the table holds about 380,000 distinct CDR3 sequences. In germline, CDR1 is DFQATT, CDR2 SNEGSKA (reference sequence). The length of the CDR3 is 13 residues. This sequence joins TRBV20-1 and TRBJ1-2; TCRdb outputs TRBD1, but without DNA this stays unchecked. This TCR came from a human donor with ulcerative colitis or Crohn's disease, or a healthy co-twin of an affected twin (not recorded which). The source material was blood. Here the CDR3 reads CSATLDTYYGYTF.